Shown below are 5 T cell receptor beta chains from a single sample sequenced in a study of shared clonotypes between healthy human individuals. Data came from immunoSEQ multiplex PCR; TCRdb stores just in-frame clones and leaves some out. The sample gives just over 2,000,000 clones, roughly 95% of which show up once; 0.1% to 0.15% is in the top ten. Sequences were obtained from naive CD4+ T cells sorted from blood. This sample's subset: CD45RA+ positively selected. These receptors were collected from a man between 18 and 35 years old in good health.

A single count supports this clone. The rearrangement joins TRBV5-1 to TRBJ1-1, with D possibly TRBD1 on 5 matching bases. V was cut by 4 bases and J by 4 bases, with 17 bases left in between. This CDR3 has 15 amino acids. CDR1 and CDR2 (germline): SGHRS, YFSETQ. As DNA, the CDR3 is TGCGCCAGCAGCCCGGGTCTTTCCGGGGGCACTGAAGCTTTCTTT. Encoded protein: CASSPGLSGGTEAFF.

The chain carries TRBV10-3 and TRBJ2-2; 7 bases agree with TRBD2. The trim removed 0 bases at V and 1 base at J, leaving 5 bases unmatched. Germline assignment: CDR1 ENHRY and CDR2 SYGVKD. CDR3 size: 17 residues. The CDR3 sequence: CAISESFGTKNTGELFF. CDR3 nucleotides: TGTGCCATCAGTGAGTCGTTCGGGACTAAGAACACCGGGGAGCTGTTTTTT.

V and J are TRBV4-1 and TRBJ1-2, with D perhaps matching TRBD1 (6 bases). This CDR3 region has 13 residues. With 1 base removed from V and 8 bases from J, the gap between germline ends came to 11 bases. Germline V gene data show CDR1 as MGHRA and CDR2 as YSYEKL. The CDR3 DNA sequence: TGCGCCAGCAGCCAAGGGGGGGGCTGGGGCTACACCTTC. Translating gives CASSQGGGWGYTF.

In this sample, this clone turned up once. The V call is TRBV5-1, the J call TRBJ2-1; 9 nucleotides align to TRBD2. CDR1 is SGHRS and CDR2 is YFSETQ in the germline V gene. V shed 5 bases, J shed 8 bases, and the junction held 11 bases outside the gene matches. The CDR3 spans 15 residues. DNA of the CDR3: TGCGCCAGCAGGCGGGAGGGGCGTGGGGTCGATGAGCAGTTCTTC. Amino acids: CASRREGRGVDEQFF.

The rearrangement uses TRBV5-8 and TRBJ2-7, with 10 bases fitting TRBD1. CDR3 size: 18 residues. The germline CDR1 and CDR2 sequences are SGHTS and YDEGEE. After removal of 4 bases from V and 0 bases from J, the junction contained 13 bases not matched to a gene. The CDR3 DNA sequence: TGTGCCAGCAGCCTGAGGTGGGGACAGGGGCCCAGCTCCTACGAGCAGTACTTC. Its protein is CASSLRWGQGPSSYEQYF.